This T cell receptor beta chain was documented in a study of T cell changes during pregnancy in multiple sclerosis. V was shortened by 9 bases and J by 1 base, with 13 bases between the two germline ends. This CDR3 comprises 13 residues. CDR1 is LNHDA and CDR2 is SQIVND in the germline V gene (reference sequence). Sequenced by immunoSEQ multiplex PCR; TCRdb stores in-frame clones only, minus some. The profile shows fewer than 55,000 clones, about 90% of them singletons. The source is a female donor with multiple sclerosis, enrolled in a pregnancy study. This chain connects TRBV19 to TRBJ2-7; D might be TRBD2 (5 bases). The input for sequencing was peripheral blood, taken in the first trimester of pregnancy. The CDR3 reads CASRRTSSYEQYF. Written as DNA, the CDR3 is TGTGCCAGCAGGAGGACGTCTTCCTACGAGCAGTACTTC.